One and the same sample provided the 26 T cell receptor beta chains below, sequenced in a study of blood T cell repertoires in COVID-19. The protocol was immunoSEQ multiplex PCR, while the TCRdb copy is restricted to in-frame clones and leaves out a portion. The repertoire holds about 140,000 clones, with roughly 89% as singletons. Source material: peripheral blood. All receptors derive from a human donor in a cohort sampled during active COVID-19.

The rearrangement joins TRBV10-2 to TRBJ2-1; 10 bases map to TRBD2. V gave up 2 bases and J gave up 15 bases; unmatched junction bases: 13. This CDR3 region has 15 residues. The germline gives CDR1 WSHSY, CDR2 SAAADI. CDR3 DNA sequence: TGCGCCAGCAGTGAGACAGGTCTGCTAGCGGGAGAGTTGTTCTTC. It translates to CASSETGLLAGELFF.

The chain links TRBV7-2 to TRBJ1-2; D is perhaps TRBD1 (5 bases). The V and J ends lost 3 bases and 4 bases respectively, with 15 bases between them. The CDR3 contains 15 residues. Per germline, CDR1 SGHTA and CDR2 FQGNSA. In nucleotides, the CDR3 is TGTGCCAGCAGCTTTGGAGGGGCGGCCCGCTATGGCTACACCTTC. Its translation is CASSFGGAARYGYTF.

This rearrangement joins TRBV2 to TRBJ2-1, with D perhaps matching TRBD1 (5 bases). The CDR3 loop spans 17 amino acids. CDR1 and CDR2 (germline): SNHLY, FYNNEI. V was shortened by 6 bases and J by 0 bases, with 18 bases between the two germline ends. CDR3 coding DNA: TGTGCCAGCAGAGACACTTACAGGATAAACTCCTACAATGAGCAGTTCTTC. It specifies CASRDTYRINSYNEQFF. The full variable domain, completed using reference TRBV2 and TRBJ2-1, is EPEVTQTPSHQVTQMGQEVILRCVPISNHLYFYWYRQILGQKVEFLVSFYNNEISEKSEIFDDQFSVERPDGSNFTLKIRSTKLEDSAMYFCASRDTYRINSYNEQFFGPGTRLTVL.

The chain links TRBV28 to TRBJ1-1; D perhaps matches TRBD1 (5 bases). Per germline, CDR1 MDHEN and CDR2 SYDVKM. Trimming took 6 bases from V and 5 from J, leaving 19 bases between them. CDR3 size: 15 residues. The CDR3 sequence: CASSLPQGVGTEAFF. CDR3 sequence (DNA): TGTGCCAGCAGCCTACCTCAAGGGGTGGGGACTGAAGCTTTCTTT.

The V gene is TRBV14, the J gene TRBJ2-7, with a possible D match to TRBD2 (7 bases). Per germline, CDR1 SGHDN and CDR2 FVKESK. The CDR3 consists of 15 residues. V lost 6 bases and J 2 bases, leaving 17 bases between the germline ends. The CDR3 sequence: CASSPLGGRPYEQYF. For the CDR3, the DNA is TGTGCCAGCAGTCCCCTCGGGGGGCGCCCCTACGAGCAGTACTTC.

This clone was counted only a few times. V is TRBV11-2 and J is TRBJ1-6; D unresolved. The CDR3 covers 12 residues. CDR1 and CDR2 (germline): SGHAT, FQNNGV. V lost 5 bases and J 8 bases, leaving 7 bases between the germline ends. The CDR3 DNA reads TGTGCCAGCAGCCCGTCCGATTCACCCCTCCACTTT. Encoded protein: CASSPSDSPLHF. Combining the CDR3 with reference TRBV11-2 and TRBJ1-6 gives the whole variable domain EAGVAQSPRYKIIEKRQSVAFWCNPISGHATLYWYQQILGQGPKLLIQFQNNGVVDDSQLPKDRFSAERLKGVDSTLKIQPAKLEDSAVYLCASSPSDSPLHFGNGTRLTVT.

This sequence joins TRBV28 and TRBJ2-5; no firm D call. This CDR3 comprises 15 residues. The germline V gene has CDR1 MDHEN and CDR2 SYDVKM. The V and J ends lost 2 bases and 0 bases respectively, with 10 bases between them. DNA for the CDR3: TGTGCCAGCAGTTTACAGATTTACAACCAAGAGACCCAGTACTTC. As protein: CASSLQIYNQETQYF.

The rearrangement links TRBV18 to TRBJ2-3, with 16 bases identical to TRBD2. The J segment lost 2 bases and the V segment lost 3 bases, leaving 2 bases of the junction unmatched. The CDR3 is made up of 17 amino acids. From germline, CDR1 is KGHSH and CDR2 LQKENI. The CDR3 DNA reads TGTGCCAGCTCACCCGGGACTAGCGGGAGGGCCACAGATACGCAGTATTTT. Encoded protein: CASSPGTSGRATDTQYF.

The rearrangement uses TRBV18 and TRBJ2-7, with a tentative D call TRBD1 (5 bases). V shed 0 bases and J shed 4 bases, with 13 bases lying between them. This CDR3 region has 15 residues. In germline, CDR1 is KGHSH, CDR2 LQKENI. The CDR3 here is CASSPPGQGSYEQYF. The CDR3 bases are TGTGCCAGCTCACCACCAGGGCAGGGATCGTACGAGCAGTACTTC.

This chain uses TRBV20-1 with TRBJ2-7; D gene uncertain. The CDR3 extends over 11 amino acids. Germline CDR1 DFQATT, CDR2 SNEGSKA (reference sequence). Trimming cost V 6 bases and J 4 bases, with 10 bases left between them. The CDR3, as DNA: TGCAGTGCAACCGGGTCGTACGAGCAGTACTTC. Translation gives CSATGSYEQYF.

The V and J genes are TRBV30 and TRBJ2-7; 8 nucleotides agree with TRBD1. The J segment lost 5 bases and the V segment lost 7 bases, leaving 10 bases of the junction unmatched. CDR1 is GTSNPN, CDR2 SVGIG, per germline (reference sequence). The CDR3 runs 13 residues. The CDR3 DNA follows: TGTGCCTCTTACAGGGGGGCCAGCCACGAGCAGTACTTC. Its protein product is CASYRGASHEQYF.

The V call is TRBV6-1, the J call TRBJ1-2, with 7 nucleotides matching TRBD1. Trimming took 3 bases from V and 8 from J; bases not matched to a gene: 9. CDR3 length equals 14 residues. Germline loops: CDR1 MNHNS, CDR2 SASEGT. The CDR3, as DNA: TGTGCCAGCAGTGACCTATACAGGGGTGGGGGCTACACCTTC. As protein: CASSDLYRGGGYTF.

The chain uses TRBV24-1 and TRBJ1-2; 8 nucleotides match TRBD1. Looked up from germline, CDR1 is KGHDR and CDR2 is SFDVKD. V trimming: 3 bases; J trimming: 7 bases; junction bases outside the gene matches: 12. The CDR3 runs 16 residues. This chain's CDR3 is CATSDHSSGGAAGYTF. In DNA form, the CDR3 reads TGTGCCACCAGTGATCATTCTTCAGGGGGCGCGGCTGGCTACACCTTC.

This chain links TRBV6-2 or TRBV6-3 with TRBJ2-3; 7 bases are shared with TRBD1. The CDR3 sequence is 19 residues long. Germline V gene lookup returns CDR1 MNHEY and CDR2 SVGEGT. V shed 0 bases and J 0 bases; nucleotides not matched to a gene: 12. For the CDR3, the DNA is TGTGCCAGCAGTTACTCGCCGACAGGGAACTTCATAAGCACAGATACGCAGTATTTT. The encoded protein is CASSYSPTGNFISTDTQYF.

The V and J genes are TRBV7-2 and TRBJ2-3; 7 bases fit TRBD2. The V segment lost 1 base and the J segment 0 bases; nucleotides outside the gene matches: 4. CDR1 and CDR2 from the germline V gene are SGHTA and FQGNSA. This CDR3 is built from 16 residues. The CDR3 DNA follows: TGTGCCAGCAGCTTAGATAGCGGGTATAGCACAGATACGCAGTATTTT. Translated: CASSLDSGYSTDTQYF.

This sequence joins TRBV10-2 and TRBJ2-7, with 8 bases identical to TRBD1. Germline CDR1 WSHSY, CDR2 SAAADI. After removal of 5 bases from V and 6 bases from J, the junction contained 12 bases not matched to a gene. The CDR3 consists of 15 residues. The CDR3 DNA sequence: TGCGCCAGCAGTCAGGACAGGGAACCTTTAAGCGAGCAGTACTTC. Its protein product is CASSQDREPLSEQYF.

The gene calls are TRBV6-2 or TRBV6-3 and TRBJ2-6, with 7 bases lining up with TRBD2. Germline CDR1 and CDR2: MNHEY and SVGEGT. This CDR3 spans 16 amino acids. V shed 2 bases and J 4 bases; nucleotides not matched to a gene: 5. The CDR3: CASSYGGGTGANVLTF. CDR3 in DNA: TGTGCCAGCAGTTACGGGGGAGGGACGGGGGCCAACGTCCTGACTTTC.

This chain links TRBV5-5 with TRBJ1-4; no definite D call. V was shortened by 0 bases and J by 4 bases, with 13 bases between the two germline ends. The CDR3 sequence is 16 residues long. The germline CDR1 and CDR2 sequences are SGHKS and YYEKEE (reference sequence). CDR3 coding DNA: TGTGCCAGCAGCTTGGAACAGTTTTTGGATAATGAAAAACTGTTTTTT. Translation: CASSLEQFLDNEKLFF.

V is TRBV19 and J is TRBJ2-1; D might be TRBD2 (6 bases). CDR1 is LNHDA and CDR2 is SQIVND in the germline V gene (reference sequence). Deletions cut 6 bases from V and 0 bases from J, with 9 bases between. CDR3 length: 14 residues. This CDR3 is CASSLTSSYNEQFF. CDR3 nucleotides: TGTGCCAGTAGCTTGACTAGCTCCTACAATGAGCAGTTCTTC.

The chain carries TRBV28 and TRBJ1-2; 7 nucleotides align to TRBD1. There are 15 residues in the CDR3. CDR1 and CDR2 from the germline V gene are MDHEN and SYDVKM. V gave up 3 bases and J gave up 4 bases; unmatched junction bases: 8. CDR3: CASSFPGGAIYGYTF. The CDR3 DNA reads as TGTGCCAGCAGTTTTCCAGGGGGTGCCATCTATGGCTACACCTTC.

The V gene is TRBV11-1, the J gene TRBJ2-7, with 8 bases identical to TRBD1. The CDR3 is 15 residues long. CDR1 and CDR2 from the germline V gene are SGHAT and FQDESV (reference sequence). V trimming: 1 base; J trimming: 0 bases; junction bases outside the gene matches: 2. CDR3 sequence: CASSLEQGDSYEQYF. The CDR3 DNA sequence: TGTGCCAGCAGCTTAGAACAGGGGGACTCCTACGAGCAGTACTTC.

V is TRBV11-3 and J is TRBJ1-1; D uncertain. The CDR3 extends over 15 amino acids. Germline loops: CDR1 SGHNT, CDR2 YENEEA. V was pared by 3 bases and J by 8 bases, with 19 bases between. The CDR3 DNA sequence: TGTGCCAGCAGCTTTGTCGGGTTTGGGGAGTTCGAAGCTTTCTTT. Translation: CASSFVGFGEFEAFF.

The V and J genes are TRBV5-6 and TRBJ2-5, with 7 positions matching TRBD2. The CDR3 has 14 amino acids. The J segment lost 5 bases and the V segment lost 0 bases, leaving 4 bases of the junction unmatched. Germline lookup yields CDR1 SGHDT and CDR2 YYEEEE. The CDR3 loop reads CASSLGALAETQYF. For the CDR3, the DNA is TGTGCCAGCAGCTTGGGGGCACTAGCGGAGACCCAGTACTTC.

The V call is TRBV30, the J call TRBJ1-3; D ambiguous. Trimming pared 1 base from V and 2 bases from J, leaving 6 bases between. The CDR3 loop spans 13 amino acids. The V gene's germline CDR1 is GTSNPN and CDR2 SVGIG (reference sequence). CDR3 residues: CAWSAGTGNTIYF. In DNA form, the CDR3 reads TGTGCCTGGAGTGCGGGGACTGGAAACACCATATATTTT.

This rearrangement joins TRBV27 to TRBJ2-1, with 12 bases identical to TRBD2. Trimming at V came to 6 bases and at J to 8 bases, leaving 17 bases not matched to a gene. The germline V gene encodes CDR1 MNHEY and CDR2 SMNVEV (reference sequence). The CDR3 runs to 18 residues. Here the CDR3 reads CASSRTPIGLAGRDEQFF. CDR3 coding DNA: TGTGCCAGCAGCCGAACACCAATAGGACTAGCGGGAAGGGATGAGCAGTTCTTC.

This clone was counted between two and nine times. The chain employs TRBV4-1 and TRBJ1-2; maybe TRBD1 (5 bases). Germline V gene sequence: CDR1 MGHRA, CDR2 YSYEKL. The CDR3 covers 14 residues. V was clipped by 0 bases and J by 4 bases, with 9 bases between them. Written as DNA, the CDR3 is TGCGCCAGCAGCCAAGATAGGGGCCCCTATGGCTACACCTTC. Its translation is CASSQDRGPYGYTF.